This T cell receptor (beta chain) was retrieved from a study of Ad26.COV2.S vaccination and SARS-CoV-2 variants. Study-level results: Quantification of TCR breadth and depth may have yielded underestimates of total T cell responses. After vaccination, reports described spike-specific CD8+ and CD4+ T cell responses as showing substantial breadth. Higher spike-specific TCR breadth was found in vaccine recipients than in placebo recipients.

The treatment is: some 20 received Ad26.COV2.S at low or high dose, single or two shots; roughly five received placebo; per-sample allocation not given. Vaccine and placebo recipients were sampled on day 63 after the first injection. Libraries were prepared by immunoSEQ multiplex PCR; TCRdb keeps only in-frame clonotypes and omits some of them. The table shows 350,000 to 400,000 clones, with more than 85% occurring only once. Germline assignment: CDR1 MNHNY and CDR2 SVGAGI (reference sequence). With V trimmed by 6 bases and J by 5 bases, 13 bases remained unmatched. This CDR3 has 16 residues. As to this clone: Its matching antigen is unknown.

This receptor was taken from a person between 18 and 65 years old who received the Ad26.COV2.S COVID-19 vaccine or a placebo. The sequenced sample was peripheral blood, obtained in a trial of Ad26.COV2.S vaccine versus placebo. The genes are TRBV6-6 and TRBJ2-5, with 9 bases aligning to TRBD2. In nucleotides, the CDR3 is TGTGCCAGCAGCCGACCCGCGGGGGGGTACCGGGAGACCCAGTACTTC. Its translation is CASSRPAGGYRETQYF.